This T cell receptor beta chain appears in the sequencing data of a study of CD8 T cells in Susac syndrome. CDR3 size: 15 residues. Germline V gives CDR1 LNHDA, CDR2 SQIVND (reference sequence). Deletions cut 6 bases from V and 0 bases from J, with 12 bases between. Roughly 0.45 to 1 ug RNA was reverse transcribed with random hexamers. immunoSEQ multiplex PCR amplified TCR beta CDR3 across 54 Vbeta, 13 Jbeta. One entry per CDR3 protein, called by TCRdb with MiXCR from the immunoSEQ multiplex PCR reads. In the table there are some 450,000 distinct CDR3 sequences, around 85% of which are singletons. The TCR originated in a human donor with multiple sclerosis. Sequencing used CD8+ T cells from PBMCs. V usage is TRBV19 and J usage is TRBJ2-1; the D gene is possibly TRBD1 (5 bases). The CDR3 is CASSRAGLSYNEQFF. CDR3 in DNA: TGTGCCAGTAGCCGAGCAGGGCTCTCCTACAATGAGCAGTTCTTC.